This T cell receptor beta chain was captured in a study of regulatory T cells in long-lasting Graves disease. Study summary: Positive TSH receptor antibodies alongside over 5 years of antithyroid drugs were what marked Graves' disease as persistent.

This clonotype was recorded only once. Antigen unknown. A junction end diverges from the germline sequence, so it may reflect a read error. Investigators prepared the TCR beta libraries by applying iRepertoire HTBI primers and Arm-PCR of CDR3 regions. TCRdb redid the calling of the multiplex PCR reads with MiXCR, one entry per CDR3 protein. The sample lists around 510,000 distinct CDR3 sequences; roughly 20% were seen once. Germline CDR1 and CDR2: SNHLY and FYNNEI. This CDR3 spans 14 amino acids. Time point given: persistent/refractory GD, antithyroid drugs over 5 years with positive TRAb. With RNA extracted from PBMCs as input, the TCR library was made. Points from the study as a whole: When disease was persistent, TRBV28, TRBJ1-2 and TRBJ2-5 were the favored segments. In persistent patients, shared public clonotypes (roughly 2,800) outnumbered those in new patients (almost 1,000).

The receptor was isolated from a female donor with Graves disease. The source was peripheral blood mononuclear cells (PBMCs), collected when the disease was refractory, from a patient treated with antithyroid drugs. The rearrangement uses TRBV2 and TRBJ2-7; D may be TRBD1 or TRBD2 (5 bases each). CDR3 protein: CASSGMGRTYEQHF. In nucleotides, the CDR3 is TGTGCCAGCAGTGGAATGGGACGCACCTACGAGCAGCACTTC. The full variable domain, in which reference TRBV2 and TRBJ2-7 provide the parts outside the CDR3, is EPEVTQTPSHQVTQMGQEVILRCVPISNHLYFYWYRQILGQKVEFLVSFYNNEISEKSEIFDDQFSVERPDGSNFTLKIRSTKLEDSAMYFCASSGMGRTYEQHFGPGTRLTVT.